This T cell receptor (beta chain) was identified during a study of naive and memory T cell subsets. This clonotype was observed many times. Two oligonucleotides, mixed equimolar, formed the beta constant-region primer covering TRBC1 and TRBC2. The ligated cDNA underwent four PCR rounds using SP2 and nested alpha and beta constant-region primers. MiXCR was run by TCRdb on the UMI-ligation and nested PCR reads, yielding one entry per CDR3 protein. Seen here are some 80,000 distinct CDR3 sequences, 9% to 9.5% observed once, and the top ten hold less than 1.5%. The TCR comes from a human donor in good health. Sequencing was performed on naive CD8+ T cells from blood.

The CDR3 DNA sequence: TGTGCCAGCAGAACCGCGGGGGAAAATTCACCCCTCCACTTT. It translates to CASRTAGENSPLHF. V usage is TRBV13 and J usage is TRBJ1-6; maybe TRBD1 (5 bases). With 6 bases removed from V and 7 bases from J, the gap between germline ends came to 13 bases. The CDR3 runs 14 residues. CDR1 PRHDT and CDR2 FYEKMQ come from the germline V gene (reference sequence).